The following is a T cell receptor (beta chain) sequence with its context. Its antigen is not identified. TCRdb reprocessed the 5' RACE reads and stores each CDR3 protein as one record, lacking DNA. This repertoire includes around 380,000 distinct CDR3 sequences. The data derive from a study of T cells expressing NK-cell markers. Study-wide context: Obtained from sorted CD3+CD56+NKG2C+, CD3+CD56+NKG2C- and CD3+CD56-NKG2C+ T cells were the TCR beta repertoires. Eight donors were sequenced, of whom seven were HCMV-seropositive, while the remaining one was HCMV-seronegative.

Study-level findings and limits: Dominant NKG2C+ clonotypes in six donors made up about 1.0-7.0% of CD8+ T cells.

This sequence originates from a woman aged 45-65 years in good health. The specimen was blood T cells: a sorted CD56 or NKG2C T cell subset, CD4+ or CD8+ T cells, or bulk PBMC T cells (not recorded which).

The CDR3 sequence: CAIRTGQESNEQFF. This rearrangement joins TRBV10-3 to TRBJ2-1; TCRdb calls TRBD1, which cannot be checked without DNA. The CDR3 contains 14 residues. Germline CDR1 reads ENHRY; CDR2 reads SYGVKD.